What follows are 27 T cell receptor beta chains derived from one specimen sequenced in a study of cytomegalovirus exposure and HLA in healthy donors. Researchers ran the PCR with 60 Vbeta and 13 Jbeta primers. Repertoires were generated with immunoSEQ multiplex PCR, while TCRdb's copy carries only in-frame clones and drops some. The top ten hold roughly 4% of the sample, which has 95,000 to 150,000 clones, under 85% seen once. Sequencing used PBMCs. The source is a human donor in good health.

The rearrangement links TRBV11-3 to TRBJ2-1, with 9 bases fitting TRBD2. The ends lost 5 bases at V and 9 bases at J; junction bases unmatched: 8. The CDR3 runs 14 residues. Germline-derived CDR1 and CDR2 are SGHNT and YENEEA. CDR3 nucleotides: TGTGCCAGCAGCCCGACACGGACTAGCGCTGAGCAGTTCTTC. This translates into CASSPTRTSAEQFF.

This clone was observed a few times. At the DNA level, this CDR3 is encoded by other sequences in the same sample as well. The V call is TRBV11-2, the J call TRBJ2-7; TRBD2 agrees at 7 bases. Losses at the gene ends were 0 bases for V and 2 bases for J; bases not matched to a gene: 7. The CDR3 extends over 16 amino acids. CDR1 is SGHAT, CDR2 FQNNGV, per germline. This CDR3 is CASSLDLLAATYEQYF. In DNA, the CDR3 is TGTGCCAGCAGCTTAGATCTGCTAGCGGCCACCTACGAGCAGTACTTC.

This chain connects TRBV6-6 to TRBJ1-5, with D perhaps TRBD1 (5 bases). Trimming pared 0 bases from V and 7 bases from J, leaving 10 bases between. CDR3 length equals 14 residues. Per the germline V gene, CDR1 is MNHNY and CDR2 is SVGAGI (reference sequence). The CDR3 bases are TGTGCCAGCAGTTACTCGGGGGGGGTGCAGCCCCAGCATTTT. It specifies CASSYSGGVQPQHF.

This sequence joins TRBV6-1 and TRBJ1-4; D uncertain. Germline V gives CDR1 MNHNS, CDR2 SASEGT. This CDR3 is built from 14 residues. Deletions cut 4 bases from V and 5 bases from J, with 11 bases between. DNA for the CDR3: TGTGCCAGCAGTGCCCCGGGGAGAAATGAAAAACTGTTTTTT. Translation: CASSAPGRNEKLFF.

This rearrangement joins TRBV6-5 to TRBJ1-6; no firm D call. Germline loops: CDR1 MNHEY, CDR2 SVGAGI. Trimming took 6 bases from V and 6 from J, leaving 12 bases between them. This CDR3 is built from 14 residues. The CDR3 sequence: CASRNSRGNSPLHF. In DNA, the CDR3 is TGTGCCAGCAGGAATTCTCGGGGTAATTCACCCCTCCACTTT.

The chain carries TRBV5-4 and TRBJ2-1, with 9 bases lining up with TRBD2. The CDR3 covers 14 residues. The V gene's germline CDR1 is SGHNT and CDR2 YYREEE (reference sequence). With V trimmed by 4 bases and J by 8 bases, 7 bases remained unmatched. CDR3 in DNA: TGTGCCAGCAGCGCAGGCGGGAGGGAGGATGAGCAGTTCTTC. Residues: CASSAGGREDEQFF.

This CDR3 is CASSSRTSGTYEQYF. In DNA form, the CDR3 reads TGTGCCAGTAGTTCTCGGACTAGCGGGACATACGAGCAGTACTTC. The J gene is TRBJ2-7, the V gene TRBV19; 12 bases line up with TRBD2. Germline trimming cut 5 bases from V and 4 bases from J; bases unmatched to any gene: 6. This CDR3 region has 15 residues. CDR1 and CDR2 (germline): LNHDA, SQIVND (reference sequence).

V and J are TRBV19 and TRBJ1-3, with 7 bases matching TRBD1. Germline trimming cut 3 bases from V and 4 bases from J; bases unmatched to any gene: 6. Germline-derived CDR1 and CDR2 are LNHDA and SQIVND (reference sequence). This CDR3 region has 15 residues. CDR3 region: CASSMARTGGNTIYF. CDR3 bases: TGTGCCAGTAGTATGGCCAGGACAGGAGGAAACACCATATATTTT.

This clone was seen a single time. The rearrangement links TRBV6-5 to TRBJ1-3; no definite D call. Looked up from germline, CDR1 is MNHEY and CDR2 is SVGAGI. V was shortened by 2 bases and J by 1 base, with 12 bases between the two germline ends. The CDR3 loop spans 16 amino acids. Here the CDR3 DNA reads TGTGCCAGCAGTTACGCGGCTACGGCTTCTGGAAACACCATATATTTT. Amino acid sequence: CASSYAATASGNTIYF.

To note about this clone: Germline and junction disagree at one end, which may indicate a read error. The chain combines TRBV30 with TRBJ2-4; 7 nucleotides align to TRBD2. Germline CDR1 reads GTSNPN; CDR2 reads SVGIG (reference sequence). The CDR3 is 16 residues long. The CDR3 sequence is CALSVGGSGAKNIQYF. The CDR3 coding sequence is TGTGCCTTGAGTGTGGGCGGGAGTGGGGCCAAAAACATTCAGTACTTC.

The genes are TRBV27 and TRBJ2-7, with TRBD2 identical over 8 bases. Trimming at V came to 7 bases and at J to 1 base, leaving 9 bases not matched to a gene. Germline assignment: CDR1 MNHEY and CDR2 SMNVEV (reference sequence). This CDR3 region has 15 residues. This chain's CDR3 is CASTWAGGGSYEQYF. The CDR3 region has the DNA TGTGCCAGCACCTGGGCGGGAGGAGGATCCTACGAGCAGTACTTC.

J is TRBJ2-7 and V is TRBV5-5, with D tentatively TRBD2 (6 bases). Deletions cut 5 bases from V and 7 bases from J, with 16 bases between. CDR1 is SGHKS and CDR2 is YYEKEE in the germline V gene (reference sequence). The CDR3 runs to 13 residues. The CDR3, as DNA: TGTGCCAGCAGTTCCAGGGACTTGGGGGAGCAGTACTTC. It is translated as CASSSRDLGEQYF.

The J gene is TRBJ1-2, the V gene TRBV11-2, with D perhaps TRBD1 (5 bases). The CDR3 has 13 residues. V lost 5 bases and J lost 1, with 8 bases in between. CDR1 is SGHAT, CDR2 FQNNGV, per germline. CDR3 sequence reads: CASSLTVNYGYTF. The DNA of the CDR3 is TGTGCCAGCAGCCTGACAGTTAACTATGGCTACACCTTC.

This clone was counted only a few times. V gene TRBV7-8 combines with J gene TRBJ1-5; D might be TRBD1 (5 bases). Between the trimmed V and J ends, which lost 5 bases and 5 bases, there was a span of 10 bases. Germline CDR1 and CDR2: SGHVS and FQNEAQ. The CDR3 is 13 residues long. The CDR3 loop is CASSLDIDQPQHF. CDR3 DNA sequence: TGTGCCAGCAGCCTGGACATCGATCAGCCCCAGCATTTT.

This clone has more than one count but fewer than ten. The gene calls are TRBV27 and TRBJ2-7, with TRBD1 as a possible D gene (6 bases). Germline V CDR1 and CDR2: MNHEY, SMNVEV (reference sequence). The CDR3 covers 15 residues. V was shortened by 5 bases and J by 3 bases, with 17 bases between the two germline ends. The DNA of the CDR3 is TGTGCCAGCAGTGCTACAGGGCCGCCCCTCTACGAGCAGTACTTC. Translated, it gives CASSATGPPLYEQYF.

The V gene is TRBV29-1, the J gene TRBJ2-6; 10 positions agree with TRBD1. This CDR3 is built from 14 residues. The ends lost 7 bases at V and 4 bases at J; junction bases unmatched: 4. The V gene's germline CDR1 is SQVTM and CDR2 ANQGSEA. The CDR3 coding sequence is TGCAGCGCGGGACAGGGGAGCGGGGCCAACGTCCTGACTTTC. It yields the protein CSAGQGSGANVLTF.

This clone was seen more than once but under ten times. The V call is TRBV21-1, the J call TRBJ1-4; the tabulated D call, TRBD1, remains unverified against the DNA. TRBV21-1 is a pseudogene. The CDR3 covers 13 residues. The CDR3, as DNA: TGTGCCAGCAGCAAAACAGGGGGTGAAAAACTGTTTTTT. The encoded protein is CASSKTGGEKLFF.

CDR3 sequence: CASNPGGRGAYEQYF. DNA of the CDR3: TGTGCCAGTAACCCCGGGGGCAGGGGGGCCTACGAGCAGTACTTC. The chain uses TRBV19 and TRBJ2-7; possibly TRBD1 for D (7 bases). V was cut by 7 bases and J by 2 bases, with 18 bases left in between. Germline V gives CDR1 LNHDA, CDR2 SQIVND (reference sequence). This CDR3 is built from 15 residues.

In the case of this clone: The identical CDR3 is also encoded by other nucleotide sequences in the sample. This sequence joins TRBV27 and TRBJ2-7; 11 nucleotides line up with TRBD2. The CDR3 loop spans 15 amino acids. The ends lost 3 bases at V and 0 bases at J; junction bases unmatched: 1. Germline V gives CDR1 MNHEY, CDR2 SMNVEV (reference sequence). Here the CDR3 reads CASSFTSGSSYEQYF. CDR3 DNA sequence: TGTGCCAGCAGTTTTACTAGCGGGAGCTCCTACGAGCAGTACTTC.

This clone occurred once. J is TRBJ2-7 and V is TRBV6-6; tentative D call: TRBD1 (6 bases). CDR1 and CDR2 (germline): MNHNY, SVGAGI (reference sequence). Trimming removed 2 bases from V and 4 bases from J, with 12 bases in between. This CDR3 comprises 14 residues. CDR3 in DNA: TGTGCCAGCAGTTACGGGACATACGGTTACGAGCAGTACTTC. Its translation: CASSYGTYGYEQYF.

V and J are TRBV7-9 and TRBJ1-2; 8 bases match TRBD1. With V trimmed by 2 bases and J by 3 bases, 14 bases remained unmatched. CDR1 and CDR2 from the germline V gene are SEHNR and FQNEAQ (reference sequence). The CDR3 runs 18 residues. The CDR3 DNA reads as TGTGCCAGCAGCTTATATATAGGACAGGGAACATCTGACTATGGCTACACCTTC. Protein: CASSLYIGQGTSDYGYTF.

This clone has only a few counts. The rearrangement uses TRBV7-8 and TRBJ2-7; D unresolved. CDR1 is SGHVS, CDR2 FQNEAQ, per germline. The CDR3 sequence is 14 residues long. V shed 3 bases and J shed 4 bases, with 13 bases lying between them. CDR3 DNA sequence: TGTGCCAGCAGCTTGATAACAGTTGGATACGAGCAGTACTTC. Translation gives CASSLITVGYEQYF.

The chain combines TRBV2 with TRBJ1-5, with unresolved D. The germline V gene has CDR1 SNHLY and CDR2 FYNNEI. The CDR3 is 14 residues long. V was clipped by 4 bases and J by 3 bases, with 10 bases between them. CDR3 coding DNA: TGTGCCAGCAGTGTTACGCGGGTCAATCAGCCCCAGCATTTT. Its translation: CASSVTRVNQPQHF.

The rearrangement uses TRBV27 and TRBJ2-7, with TRBD2 as a possible D gene (7 bases). CDR1 MNHEY and CDR2 SMNVEV come from the germline V gene (reference sequence). The CDR3 totals 12 residues. V was shortened by 7 bases and J by 1 base, with 8 bases between the two germline ends. The CDR3 nucleotides are TGTGCCAGCAAGGGGGGGTCCTACGAGCAGTACTTC. Amino acids: CASKGGSYEQYF.

The genes are TRBV4-1 and TRBJ1-2, with D perhaps matching TRBD1 (5 bases). Germline V gives CDR1 MGHRA, CDR2 YSYEKL. Between the trimmed V and J ends, which lost 0 bases and 11 bases, there was a span of 19 bases. The CDR3 contains 15 residues. As DNA, the CDR3 is TGCGCCAGCAGCCAAGATTGGGGAACTGGGGGGGTTTACACCTTC. Its protein product is CASSQDWGTGGVYTF.

As DNA, the CDR3 is TGTGCCAGCAGTGAACTAGCGGGAGCAGCCAATGAGCAGTTCTTC. Its translation is CASSELAGAANEQFF. The chain is built from TRBV6-4 and TRBJ2-1, with 11 bases lining up with TRBD2. CDR1 and CDR2 from the germline V gene are MRHNA and SNTAGT. The V segment lost 3 bases and the J segment 6 bases; nucleotides outside the gene matches: 4. The CDR3 consists of 15 residues.

The V call is TRBV28, the J call TRBJ2-7, with D possibly being TRBD1 (6 bases). V was trimmed by 3 bases and J by 3 bases, leaving 15 bases between them. The CDR3 totals 15 residues. CDR1 and CDR2 (germline): MDHEN, SYDVKM. The CDR3 is CASSLGTNSLYEQYF. For the CDR3, the DNA is TGTGCCAGCAGTTTGGGGACAAACAGTCTCTACGAGCAGTACTTC.